These 26 T cell receptor beta chains were sequenced from one sample in a study of blood T cell repertoires in COVID-19. The assay was immunoSEQ multiplex PCR, and TCRdb's table has in-frame clones only and misses some. The table records 75,000 or so clones, around 80% of them present only once. The sequenced sample was peripheral blood. These receptors came from a man aged 60-69 years with active or convalescent COVID-19.

The V call is TRBV18, the J call TRBJ2-3; 12 bases agree with TRBD1. This CDR3 comprises 15 residues. Trimming at V came to 6 bases and at J to 5 bases, leaving 6 bases not matched to a gene. Germline loops: CDR1 KGHSH, CDR2 LQKENI. In DNA form, the CDR3 reads TGTGCCAGCTCGCCGGGACAGGGGGCGCGAGATACGCAGTATTTT. It yields the protein CASSPGQGARDTQYF.

The chain is built from TRBV5-1 and TRBJ1-1; D perhaps matches TRBD1 (6 bases). This CDR3 is 15 amino acids long. The germline V gene encodes CDR1 SGHRS and CDR2 YFSETQ. The V end was cut by 0 bases, the J end by 6 bases, with 15 bases between. The CDR3 DNA reads TGCGCCAGCAGCTTGGGACAGGAGTTGATCCCTGAAGCTTTCTTT. Translating it yields CASSLGQELIPEAFF.

The chain carries TRBV7-2 and TRBJ2-5; 14 bases agree with TRBD2. CDR3 length: 18 amino acids. Germline V gene lookup returns CDR1 SGHTA and CDR2 FQGNSA. V shed 1 base, J shed 4 bases, and the junction held 8 bases outside the gene matches. CDR3 region: CASSLVTSGGAFTETQYF. The CDR3 nucleotides read TGTGCCAGCAGCTTAGTGACTAGCGGGGGGGCCTTCACAGAGACCCAGTACTTC.

The genes are TRBV5-5 and TRBJ1-5; TRBD1 is a possible D gene (6 bases). Trimming pared 2 bases from V and 5 bases from J, leaving 8 bases between. Per the germline V gene, CDR1 is SGHKS and CDR2 is YYEKEE (reference sequence). The CDR3 has 13 amino acids. Here the CDR3 DNA reads TGTGCCAGCAGCTTACAGGGAGATCAGCCCCAGCATTTT. Its protein product is CASSLQGDQPQHF.

The rearrangement uses TRBV3-1 (or the pseudogene TRBV3-2) and TRBJ1-2, with 8 positions matching TRBD1. The CDR3 runs 18 residues. Germline CDR1 reads LGHDT; CDR2 reads YNNKEL (reference sequence). The V and J ends lost 0 bases and 3 bases, in that order; junction bases with no gene match: 12. The CDR3 sequence is CASSQDVTGAPDDYGYTF. CDR3 in DNA: TGTGCCAGCAGCCAAGATGTGACAGGGGCCCCTGATGACTATGGCTACACCTTC.

This clone was found a few times. The chain recombines TRBV19 with TRBJ2-5; no reliable D call. CDR3 length equals 13 residues. Germline loops: CDR1 LNHDA, CDR2 SQIVND (reference sequence). V lost 2 bases, J lost 5 bases, and 9 bases lay in between. This CDR3 reads CASSIPQRETQYF. The DNA for the CDR3 is TGTGCCAGTAGTATACCCCAACGGGAGACCCAGTACTTC.

This sequence joins TRBV29-1 and TRBJ2-5; D is possibly TRBD2 (5 bases). CDR1 SQVTM and CDR2 ANQGSEA come from the germline V gene. Between the trimmed V and J ends, which lost 1 base and 1 base, there was a span of 7 bases. The CDR3 is 13 residues long. The CDR3 spells CSVEAGFQETQYF. The CDR3 nucleotides read TGCAGCGTTGAAGCGGGGTTCCAAGAGACCCAGTACTTC.

This chain connects TRBV5-1 to TRBJ2-3, with 10 nucleotides matching TRBD2. The CDR3 sequence is 17 residues long. V gave up 0 bases and J gave up 5 bases; unmatched junction bases: 9. The V gene's germline CDR1 is SGHRS and CDR2 YFSETQ. The CDR3 loop is CASSLAAERGGLDTQYF. The DNA of the CDR3 is TGCGCCAGCAGCTTGGCCGCGGAGCGGGGGGGCTTAGATACGCAGTATTTT.

The chain carries TRBV5-6 and TRBJ2-5; 7 bases map to TRBD1. V shed 2 bases and J 3 bases; nucleotides not matched to a gene: 4. The CDR3 has 14 residues. Germline values: CDR1 SGHDT, CDR2 YYEEEE. CDR3 nucleotide sequence: TGTGCCAGCAGCTTAAGACAGGGCAAAGAGACCCAGTACTTC. Residues: CASSLRQGKETQYF.

For the CDR3, the DNA is TGTGCCAGCAGCGTAGTCTGGGGGCTTAATGAAAAACTGTTTTTT. It encodes CASSVVWGLNEKLFF. The chain combines TRBV9 with TRBJ1-4, with D perhaps TRBD1 (6 bases). V was trimmed by 0 bases and J by 4 bases, leaving 10 bases between them. The germline V gene encodes CDR1 SGDLS and CDR2 YYNGEE. There are 15 residues in the CDR3.

The chain employs TRBV9 and TRBJ2-1; TRBD2 agrees at 9 bases. The CDR3 contains 19 residues. Germline CDR1 reads SGDLS; CDR2 reads YYNGEE. V was pared by 0 bases and J by 6 bases, with 16 bases of the junction left unmatched. The CDR3 DNA follows: TGTGCCAGCAGCGTAGCCCCGACGGGGGGGGCTAGCGGGGTCAATGAGCAGTTCTTC. Translation gives CASSVAPTGGASGVNEQFF.

CDR3 bases: TGTGCCAGCAGCCAAGATGCGACTAGCGGGGGGGAAGAGACCCAGTACTTC. The encoded protein is CASSQDATSGGEETQYF. The chain has TRBV3-1 (or the pseudogene TRBV3-2) and TRBJ2-5, with TRBD2 identical over 14 bases. After removal of 0 bases from V and 3 bases from J, the junction contained 3 bases not matched to a gene. This CDR3 is built from 17 residues. Germline loops: CDR1 LGHDT, CDR2 YNNKEL (reference sequence).

This clone came up a few times. The rearrangement links TRBV4-1 to TRBJ2-7; tentative D call: TRBD1 (5 bases). V was pared by 2 bases and J by 5 bases, with 10 bases between. CDR1 MGHRA and CDR2 YSYEKL come from the germline V gene. This CDR3 comprises 13 residues. CDR3 sequence (DNA): TGCGCCAGCAGCCAACAGGGAAAGAACGAGCAGTACTTC. This translates into CASSQQGKNEQYF.

The rearrangement uses TRBV9 and TRBJ2-2, with TRBD1 identical over 8 bases. Trimming removed 4 bases from V and 4 bases from J; junction bases left unmatched: 9. CDR3 length: 16 residues. CDR1 and CDR2 (germline): SGDLS, YYNGEE. The CDR3: CASSLRTGSGTGELFF. Written as DNA, the CDR3 is TGTGCCAGCAGCTTGAGGACAGGGTCGGGCACCGGGGAGCTGTTTTTT.

J is TRBJ2-7 and V is TRBV10-3; 8 nucleotides match TRBD1. CDR3 length equals 14 residues. The junction had 7 bases not matched to a gene; V was cut back by 8 bases and J by 1 base. Germline loops: CDR1 ENHRY, CDR2 SYGVKD. The CDR3 loop is CAIRPQGASYEQYF. The CDR3, as DNA: TGTGCCATCCGGCCTCAGGGGGCTTCCTACGAGCAGTACTTC.

The chain is built from TRBV7-2 and TRBJ2-2; weak D call: TRBD2 (6 bases). V was trimmed by 2 bases and J by 5 bases, leaving 15 bases between them. The CDR3 is 16 residues long. Germline CDR1 SGHTA, CDR2 FQGNSA. In DNA, the CDR3 is TGTGCCAGCAGCTTAAACCGGGGGACCGGGACCGGGGAGCTGTTTTTT. Amino acid sequence: CASSLNRGTGTGELFF.

The chain has TRBV5-4 and TRBJ2-5; D is unresolved. The V gene lost 2 bases and the J gene lost 1 base, with 9 bases spanning the gap. Germline-derived CDR1 and CDR2 are SGHNT and YYREEE (reference sequence). CDR3 length: 14 amino acids. In nucleotides, the CDR3 is TGTGCCAGCAGCTTCGGTCTATCCCAAGAGACCCAGTACTTC. Its protein is CASSFGLSQETQYF.

The chain recombines TRBV18 with TRBJ2-7; TRBD2 agrees at 11 bases. The CDR3 is 15 residues long. V lost 6 bases, J lost 4 bases, and 8 bases stayed unmatched. From germline, CDR1 is KGHSH and CDR2 LQKENI. Written as DNA, the CDR3 is TGTGCCAGCTCGGGATTAGCGGGGGGGCCTTACGAGCAGTACTTC. Translating gives CASSGLAGGPYEQYF.

The rearrangement joins TRBV2 to TRBJ1-4, with a weak D call TRBD1 (6 bases). This CDR3 has 14 residues. V was pared by 6 bases and J by 4 bases, with 12 bases between. The germline V gene has CDR1 SNHLY and CDR2 FYNNEI. The CDR3 loop is CASSYRVFNEKLFF. The CDR3 DNA follows: TGTGCCAGCAGCTACAGGGTCTTTAATGAAAAACTGTTTTTT.

V gene TRBV6-5 combines with J gene TRBJ1-2; D is unresolved. Per germline, CDR1 MNHEY and CDR2 SVGAGI. This CDR3 is built from 15 residues. Between the trimmed V and J ends, which lost 0 bases and 0 bases, there was a span of 8 bases. The CDR3 protein is CASSYSSLANYGYTF. The CDR3 bases are TGTGCCAGCAGTTACTCAAGCCTGGCTAACTATGGCTACACCTTC.

The chain combines TRBV29-1 with TRBJ2-2; 9 nucleotides line up with TRBD1. There are 12 residues in the CDR3. CDR1 SQVTM and CDR2 ANQGSEA come from the germline V gene. V dropped 7 bases and J dropped 5; count of bases not matched to a gene: 2. In nucleotides, the CDR3 is TGCAGCGCCGGGACAGGGACCGGGGAGCTGTTTTTT. This sequence encodes CSAGTGTGELFF.

The rearrangement uses TRBV20-1 and TRBJ1-1; D not certain. Trimming removed 6 bases from V and 3 bases from J, with 5 bases in between. Germline values: CDR1 DFQATT, CDR2 SNEGSKA (reference sequence). This CDR3 region has 10 residues. The CDR3 protein is CSAQYTEAFF. DNA for the CDR3: TGCAGTGCCCAGTACACTGAAGCTTTCTTT.

V usage is TRBV6-2 or TRBV6-3 and J usage is TRBJ2-7, with a possible D match to TRBD1 (6 bases). Germline V gene sequence: CDR1 MNHEY, CDR2 SVGEGT. V lost 4 bases to trimming and J lost 3 bases, with 16 bases between them. This CDR3 is 15 amino acids long. CDR3 region: CASSSLLGRGYEQYF. DNA for the CDR3: TGTGCCAGCAGTTCGTTACTGGGCAGGGGCTACGAGCAGTACTTC.

To note about this clone: At one end, the junction sequence differs from germline, possibly due to a read error. V and J are TRBV5-6 and TRBJ2-1; 8 nucleotides line up with TRBD1. Germline V gene lookup returns CDR1 SGHDT and CDR2 YYEEEE. The CDR3 loop spans 11 amino acids. This chain's CDR3 is CASSFLQGDVF. The CDR3 DNA is TGTGCCAGCAGCTTCCTACAGGGGGACGTCTTC. Supplemented by reference TRBV5-6 and TRBJ2-1, the full variable domain reads DAGVTQSPTHLIKTRGQQVTLRCSPKSGHDTVSWYQQALGQGPQFIFQYYEEEERQRGNFPDRFSGHQFPNYSSELNVNALLLGDSALYLCASSFLQGDVFGPGTRLTVL.

This CDR3 is CASSTRPTGDWDTEAFF. In DNA form, the CDR3 reads TGTGCCAGCAGCACGAGACCGACAGGGGATTGGGACACTGAAGCTTTCTTT. The V call is TRBV9, the J call TRBJ1-1, with 8 bases identical to TRBD1. The germline V gene has CDR1 SGDLS and CDR2 YYNGEE. The CDR3 length is 17 residues. The trim removed 4 bases at V and 3 bases at J, leaving 14 bases unmatched.

The rearrangement uses TRBV6-4 and TRBJ1-1; no firm D call. V dropped 2 bases and J dropped 6 bases, with 31 bases sitting between them. CDR1 and CDR2 (germline): MRHNA, SNTAGT. This CDR3 has 20 residues. CDR3 in DNA: TGTGCCAGCAGTGACCCACCACCCGGAGAGACGCCTCATGAAATAGCTGAAGCTTTCTTT. Translated: CASSDPPPGETPHEIAEAFF.